This passage covers 7 T cell receptor beta chains from one sample sequenced in a study of cytomegalovirus exposure and HLA in healthy donors. 60 Vbeta and 13 Jbeta primers were used in PCR. Clones were sequenced by immunoSEQ multiplex PCR, and TCRdb holds only the in-frame ones, with some missing. Reported are 60,000 to 70,000 clones; the ten largest clones contain under 7%. Sequencing input: PBMCs. Every receptor here comes from a young man in good health and CMV-seropositive.

The V call is TRBV9, the J call TRBJ2-7; weak D call: TRBD2 (5 bases). The CDR3 totals 15 residues. Per the germline V gene, CDR1 is SGDLS and CDR2 is YYNGEE. The ends were cut back, 3 bases at V and 1 base at J, with 14 bases in the middle. The CDR3 sequence: CASSGGAGGSYEQYF. The CDR3 DNA reads TGTGCCAGCAGCGGGGGTGCGGGCGGATCCTACGAGCAGTACTTC.

The chain links TRBV5-1 to TRBJ2-5; no clear D. The CDR3 consists of 12 residues. CDR1 and CDR2 (germline): SGHRS, YFSETQ. V was trimmed by 4 bases and J by 1 base, leaving 5 bases between them. CDR3 sequence: CASSEPQETQYF. The CDR3 nucleotides read TGCGCCAGCAGCGAGCCCCAAGAGACCCAGTACTTC.

The chain recombines TRBV4-2 with TRBJ2-5; tentative D call: TRBD2 (5 bases). V lost 3 bases and J lost 5, with 13 bases in between. The CDR3 contains 14 residues. CDR1 LGHNA and CDR2 YNFKEQ come from the germline V gene. CDR3 in amino acids: CASSHPTMSETQYF. CDR3 in DNA: TGTGCCAGCAGCCATCCGACTATGTCCGAGACCCAGTACTTC.

V usage is TRBV19 and J usage is TRBJ2-1, with TRBD2 identical over 11 bases. Per germline, CDR1 LNHDA and CDR2 SQIVND (reference sequence). The ends lost 6 bases at V and 9 bases at J; junction bases unmatched: 4. The CDR3 runs 13 residues. CDR3 sequence (DNA): TGTGCCAGTAGGACTAGCGGGGCCACTGAGCAGTTCTTC. This codes for CASRTSGATEQFF. The whole variable domain, filled in from reference TRBV19 and TRBJ2-1, reads DGGITQSPKYLFRKEGQNVTLSCEQNLNHDAMYWYRQDPGQGLRLIYYSQIVNDFQKGDIAEGYSVSREKKESFPLTVTSAQKNPTAFYLCASRTSGATEQFFGPGTRLTVL.

The genes are TRBV5-4 and TRBJ1-1; the D gene is possibly TRBD1 (5 bases). The CDR3 is 15 residues long. V was cut by 0 bases and J by 5 bases, with 14 bases left in between. CDR1 SGHNT and CDR2 YYREEE come from the germline V gene (reference sequence). The CDR3 protein is CASSLGLRGITEAFF. The DNA of the CDR3 is TGTGCCAGCAGCTTGGGTCTTAGGGGTATAACTGAAGCTTTCTTT.

This chain uses TRBV4-1 with TRBJ2-7, with 9 positions matching TRBD2. V was clipped by 2 bases and J by 2 bases; unmatched bases: 4. The CDR3 is 15 amino acids. The germline V gene encodes CDR1 MGHRA and CDR2 YSYEKL. The CDR3 sequence: CASSQSSGTTYEQYF. The DNA for the CDR3 is TGCGCCAGCAGCCAATCTAGCGGGACGACCTACGAGCAGTACTTC.

The J gene is TRBJ2-3, the V gene TRBV6-4, with 10 bases that match TRBD2. Per the germline V gene, CDR1 is MRHNA and CDR2 is SNTAGT. This CDR3 is built from 14 residues. The V segment lost 4 bases and the J segment 3 bases; nucleotides outside the gene matches: 1. CDR3 DNA: TGTGCCAGCAGTGCTAGCGGGGGAACAGATACGCAGTATTTT. Protein product: CASSASGGTDTQYF.